One T cell receptor beta chain is described in this entry. Its antigen remains unidentified. Constant-segment primers served in 5'RACE that generated TCR alpha and TCR beta cDNA libraries bearing sample barcodes and UMIs. TCRdb ran MiXCR on the 5' RACE reads and lists one entry per CDR3 protein. The sample yields around 510,000 distinct CDR3 sequences, about 20% seen once. The entry originates in a study of T-cell memory formation after mild COVID-19. Study-level points and caveats: The main location of contracting CD4+ clones was CM and EM, and that of contracting CD8+ clones was EMRA.

The germline gives CDR1 SGHTA, CDR2 FQGTGA. V lost 6 bases, J lost 7 bases, and 2 bases lay in between. This CDR3 has 9 amino acids. This chain uses TRBV7-3 with TRBJ2-3, with unresolved D. The specimen was PBMCs or a T cell subset sorted from them (not recorded which). The source of this sequence is an adult woman who had mild COVID-19 (a few samples of this study predate the infection). Cell type and time point are not known. The CDR3 is CASSNTQYF. In DNA, the CDR3 is TGTGCCAGCAGTAATACGCAGTATTTT.